Listed below are T cell receptor beta chains from one sample, sequenced in a study of cytomegalovirus exposure and HLA in healthy donors. The assay was immunoSEQ multiplex PCR, and TCRdb's table has in-frame clones only and misses some. Here the sample spans fewer than 150,000 clones, 55% to 80% being singletons. Sequenced: PBMCs. The receptors stem from a human donor in good health. Each CDR3 is given without its conserved first and last residue.

>TRBJ2-7|TRBV11-3
ASSLNYEQY
>TRBJ1-5|TRBV28
ASSLTGPQH
>TRBJ2-1|TRBV30
AWSKGTGLNEQF
>TRBJ1-2|TRBV6-5
ASRALNYGYT
>TRBJ2-3|TRBV28
ASSAVTLSTDTQY
>TRBJ2-7|TRBV5-4
ASTLRGAYEQY
>TRBJ2-1|TRBV28
ASRKQFSYNEQF
>TRBJ2-1|TRBV5-4
ASSLGLAESYNEQF
>TRBJ2-5|TRBV9
ASSRNQETQY
>TRBJ1-6|TRBV27
ASRGQTKNSPLH
>TRBJ1-3|TRBV27
ASSRTGGNTIY
>TRBJ2-1|TRBV7-9
SSRRGTSVARDSYNEQF
>TRBJ1-2|TRBV2
ALLGSRSYT
>TRBJ2-2|TRBV7-9
ASSLVGDTGELF
>TRBJ1-2|TRBV2
ASGEAVYGYT
>TRBJ2-1|TRBV6-1
ASMLEAHYNEQF
>TRBJ2-5|TRBV6-5
ASSYAGPRGETQY
>TRBJ2-5|TRBV13
ASSSQSSVETQY
>TRBJ1-6|TRBV5-4
ASSQMGQESSAPLH
>TRBJ2-1|TRBV10-3
AISDGAKQF
>TRBJ1-2|TRBV29-1
SVDRGYGYT
>TRBJ2-1|TRBV29-1
SVDQTDNEQF
>TRBJ1-2|TRBV7-9
ASSPQGNYGYT
>TRBJ2-3|TRBV5-1
ASSSGTSSTDTQY
>TRBJ1-1|TRBV30
AWSVGRSTEAF
>TRBJ2-3|TRBV4-2
ASSQDPTYTQY
>TRBJ2-7|TRBV11-3
ASSLAGGVKY
>TRBJ1-5|TRBV7-9
ASSSTSGGEQPQH
>TRBJ1-2|TRBV5-4
ASSLAGQPGYT
>-|TRBV7-9
ASSRVGGRSSYEQY
>TRBJ2-5|TRBV29-1
SVARDSQETQY
>TRBJ2-3|TRBV7-2
ASSFRRQGVDTQY
>TRBJ2-1|TRBV29-1
SVEGTLTSNEQF
>TRBJ1-1|TRBV30
AWTRGLNTEAF
>TRBJ2-2|TRBV6-4
ASRPLAGEGTGELF
>TRBJ2-4|TRBV13
ASSGGLAGGAKNIQY
>TRBJ1-1|TRBV18
ASSLLGPVKTEAF
>TRBJ2-3|TRBV2
ASRTTANTDTQY
>TRBJ2-7|TRBV10-3
AMRDAGYYEQY
>TRBJ1-6|TRBV27
ASRSSYNSPLH
>TRBJ2-5|TRBV28
ASSTGGQETQY
>TRBJ2-1|TRBV25-1
ASSASCEQF
>TRBJ1-3|TRBV10-1
ASSVESSLSGNTIY
>TRBJ1-2|TRBV30
AWIRDRGNHYGYT
>TRBJ2-1|TRBV13
ASRHEIGQGADEQF
>TRBJ2-2|TRBV6-5
ASRRSVTGELF
>TRBJ2-7|TRBV14
ASSQGQGAFYEQY
>TRBJ1-5|TRBV25-1
ASSEPAGPGGNQPQH
>TRBJ2-7|TRBV19
ASSGDRGYEQY
>TRBJ1-3|TRBV19
ASRTWETPGNTIY
>TRBJ1-3|TRBV5-6
ASSPLQVLGAGNTIY